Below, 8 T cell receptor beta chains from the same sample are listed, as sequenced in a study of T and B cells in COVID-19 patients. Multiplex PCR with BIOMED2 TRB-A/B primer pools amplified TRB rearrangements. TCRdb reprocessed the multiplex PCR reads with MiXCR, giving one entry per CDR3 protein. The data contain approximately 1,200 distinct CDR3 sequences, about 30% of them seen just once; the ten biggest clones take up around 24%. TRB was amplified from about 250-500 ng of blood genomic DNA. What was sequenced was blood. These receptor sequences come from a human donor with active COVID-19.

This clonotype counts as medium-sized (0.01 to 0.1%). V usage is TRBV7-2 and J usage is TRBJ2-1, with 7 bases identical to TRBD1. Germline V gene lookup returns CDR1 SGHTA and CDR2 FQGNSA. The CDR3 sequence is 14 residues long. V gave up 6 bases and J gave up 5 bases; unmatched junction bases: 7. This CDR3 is CASSRPGQNNEQFF. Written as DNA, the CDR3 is TGTGCCAGCAGTCGTCCGGGACAGAACAATGAGCAGTTCTTC.

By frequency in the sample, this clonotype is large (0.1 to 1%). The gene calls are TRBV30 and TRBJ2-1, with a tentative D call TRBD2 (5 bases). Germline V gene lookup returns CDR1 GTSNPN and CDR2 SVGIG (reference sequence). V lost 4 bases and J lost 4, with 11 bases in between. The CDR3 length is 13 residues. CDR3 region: CAWTSDFYNEQFF. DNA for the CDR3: TGTGCCTGGACTTCGGACTTTTACAATGAGCAGTTCTTC. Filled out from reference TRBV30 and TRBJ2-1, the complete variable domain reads SQTIHQWPATLVQPVGSPLSLECTVEGTSNPNLYWYRQAAGRGLQLLFYSVGIGQISSEVPQNLSASRPQDRQFILSSKKLLLSDSGFYLCAWTSDFYNEQFFGPGTRLTVL.

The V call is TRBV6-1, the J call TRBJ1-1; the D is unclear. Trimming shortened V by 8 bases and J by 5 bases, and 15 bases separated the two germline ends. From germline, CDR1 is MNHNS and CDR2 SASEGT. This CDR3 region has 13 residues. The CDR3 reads CASCVGLGTEAFF. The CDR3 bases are TGTGCCAGCTGCGTAGGGCTGGGGACTGAAGCTTTCTTT.

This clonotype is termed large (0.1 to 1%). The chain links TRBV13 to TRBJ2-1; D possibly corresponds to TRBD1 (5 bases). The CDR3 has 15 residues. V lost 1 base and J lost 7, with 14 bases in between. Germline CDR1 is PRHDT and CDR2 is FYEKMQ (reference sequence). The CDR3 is CASSLEGVSGNEQFF. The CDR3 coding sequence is TGTGCCAGCAGCTTAGAAGGGGTCAGTGGGAATGAGCAGTTCTTC.

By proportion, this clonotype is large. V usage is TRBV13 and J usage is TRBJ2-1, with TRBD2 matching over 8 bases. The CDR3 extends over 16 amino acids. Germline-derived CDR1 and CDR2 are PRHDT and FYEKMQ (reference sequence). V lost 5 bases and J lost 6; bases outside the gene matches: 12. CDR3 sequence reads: CASSTSGTSLVNEQFF. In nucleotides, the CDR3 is TGTGCCAGCAGCACTTCCGGGACTAGTCTAGTCAATGAGCAGTTCTTC.

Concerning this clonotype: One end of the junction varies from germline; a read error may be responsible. CDR3 residues: CASSRRQAMNTEAFF. The CDR3 DNA sequence: TGTGCCAGCAGCCGTAGACAGGCGATGAACACTGAAGCTTTCTTT. The chain joins TRBV4-3 to TRBJ1-1, with D tentatively TRBD1 (6 bases). CDR3 length: 15 amino acids. The germline V gene encodes CDR1 LGHNA and CDR2 YSLEER.

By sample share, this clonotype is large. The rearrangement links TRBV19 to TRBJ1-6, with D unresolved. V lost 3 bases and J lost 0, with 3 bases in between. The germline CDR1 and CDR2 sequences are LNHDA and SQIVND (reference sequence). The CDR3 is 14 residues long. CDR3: CASSISSYNSPLHF. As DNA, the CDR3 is TGTGCCAGTAGTATTTCCTCCTATAATTCACCCCTCCACTTT.

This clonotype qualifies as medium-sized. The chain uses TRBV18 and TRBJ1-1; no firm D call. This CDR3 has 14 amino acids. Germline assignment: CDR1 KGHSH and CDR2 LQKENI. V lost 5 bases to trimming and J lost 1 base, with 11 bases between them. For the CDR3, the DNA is TGTGCCAGCTCATCACGGACCCAGAACACTGAAGCTTTCTTT. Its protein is CASSSRTQNTEAFF.